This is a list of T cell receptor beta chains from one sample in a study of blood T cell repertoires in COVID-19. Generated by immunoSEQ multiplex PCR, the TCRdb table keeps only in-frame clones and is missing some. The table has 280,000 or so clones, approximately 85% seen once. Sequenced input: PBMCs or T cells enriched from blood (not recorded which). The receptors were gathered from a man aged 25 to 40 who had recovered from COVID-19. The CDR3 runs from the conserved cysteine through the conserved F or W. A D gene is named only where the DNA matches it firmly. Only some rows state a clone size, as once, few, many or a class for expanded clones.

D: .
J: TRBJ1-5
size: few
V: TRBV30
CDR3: CAWAPLGTRSLVPQHF
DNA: TGTGCCTGGGCCCCCCTTGGGACAAGGAGCCTTGTGCCCCAGCATTTT

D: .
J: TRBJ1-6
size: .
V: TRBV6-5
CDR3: CASSYGQKINSPLHF
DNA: TGTGCCAGCAGTTACGGGCAGAAAATTAATTCACCCCTCCACTTT

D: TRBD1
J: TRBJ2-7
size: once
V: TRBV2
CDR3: CASTTQGVSYEQYF
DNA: TGTGCCAGCACTACCCAGGGGGTATCCTACGAGCAGTACTTC

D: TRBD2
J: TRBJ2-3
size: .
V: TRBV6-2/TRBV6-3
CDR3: CASSYGGLARTDTQYF
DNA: TGTGCCAGCAGTTACGGAGGACTAGCTCGCACAGATACGCAGTATTTT

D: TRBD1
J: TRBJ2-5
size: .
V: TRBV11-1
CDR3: CASSQSDRGHETQYF
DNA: TGTGCCAGCAGCCAAAGTGACAGGGGGCATGAGACCCAGTACTTC

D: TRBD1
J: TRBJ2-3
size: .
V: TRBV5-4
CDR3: CASSLAGQGADTQYF
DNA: TGTGCCAGCAGCTTGGCGGGACAGGGGGCAGATACGCAGTATTTT

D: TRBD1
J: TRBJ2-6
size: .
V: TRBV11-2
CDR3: CASSPLTGQGAVLTF
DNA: TGTGCCAGCAGCCCTCTGACAGGGCAGGGCGCCGTCCTGACTTTC

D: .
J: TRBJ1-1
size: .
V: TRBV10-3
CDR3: CAIRRHSEAFF
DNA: TGTGCCATCAGAAGACACTCGGAAGCTTTCTTT

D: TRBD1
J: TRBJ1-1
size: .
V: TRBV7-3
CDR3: CASNPGTGNTEAFF
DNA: TGTGCCAGCAACCCCGGGACAGGGAACACTGAAGCTTTCTTT

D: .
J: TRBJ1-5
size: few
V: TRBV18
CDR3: CASSPVGAGVSNQPQHF
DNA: TGTGCCAGCTCACCAGTGGGAGCGGGGGTTAGCAATCAGCCCCAGCATTTT

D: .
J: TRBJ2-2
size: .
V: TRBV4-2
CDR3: CASSQGQEANTGELFF
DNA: TGTGCCAGCAGCCAAGGTCAGGAAGCGAACACCGGGGAGCTGTTTTTT

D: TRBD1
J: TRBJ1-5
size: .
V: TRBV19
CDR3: CASSIFGTGDQPQHF
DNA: TGTGCCAGTAGTATTTTTGGGACAGGGGATCAGCCCCAGCATTTT

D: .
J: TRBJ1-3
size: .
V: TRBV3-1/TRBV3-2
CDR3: CASSQARQLGNTIYF
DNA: TGTGCCAGCAGCCAAGCCCGACAGTTAGGGAACACCATATATTTT

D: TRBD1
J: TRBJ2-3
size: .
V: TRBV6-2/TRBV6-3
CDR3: CANSAWTGHTDTQYF
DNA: TGTGCCAACAGTGCTTGGACAGGGCACACAGATACGCAGTATTTT

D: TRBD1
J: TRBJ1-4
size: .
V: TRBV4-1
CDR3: CASSQATGANEKLFF
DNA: TGCGCCAGCAGCCAAGCGACAGGGGCTAATGAAAAACTGTTTTTT

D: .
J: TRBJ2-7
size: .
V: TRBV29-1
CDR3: CSVEAPSSYEQYF
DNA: TGCAGCGTTGAGGCACCCAGCTCCTACGAGCAGTACTTC

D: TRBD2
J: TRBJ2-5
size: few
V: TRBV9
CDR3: CASSPSRTSGDQETQYF
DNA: TGTGCCAGCAGCCCATCTCGGACTAGCGGGGACCAAGAGACCCAGTACTTC

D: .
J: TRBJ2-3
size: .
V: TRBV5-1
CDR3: CASSIDRSSTDTQYF
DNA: TGCGCCAGCAGCATCGACAGGAGTAGCACAGATACGCAGTATTTT

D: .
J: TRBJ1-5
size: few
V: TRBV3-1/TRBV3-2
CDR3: CASSQGGRFSNQPQHF
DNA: TGTGCCAGCAGCCAAGGGGGCCGTTTTAGCAATCAGCCCCAGCATTTT

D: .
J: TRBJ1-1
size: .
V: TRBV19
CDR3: CASSTGQRMNTEAFF
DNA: TGTGCCAGTAGTACTGGACAGAGAATGAACACTGAAGCTTTCTTT

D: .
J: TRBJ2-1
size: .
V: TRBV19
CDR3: CASSIDGQGLYNEQFF
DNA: TGTGCCAGTAGTATAGACGGCCAGGGGCTATACAATGAGCAGTTCTTC

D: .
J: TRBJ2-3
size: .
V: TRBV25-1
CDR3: CASSLNTDTQYF
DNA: TGTGCCAGCAGTCTAAACACAGATACGCAGTATTTT

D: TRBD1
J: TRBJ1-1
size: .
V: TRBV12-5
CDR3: CASGPGTGGSMNTEAFF
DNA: TGTGCTAGTGGCCCCGGGACAGGGGGTAGTATGAACACTGAAGCTTTCTTT

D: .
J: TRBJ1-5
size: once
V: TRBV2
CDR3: CASNLRGNQPQHF
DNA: TGTGCCAGCAATCTCCGGGGCAATCAGCCCCAGCATTTT

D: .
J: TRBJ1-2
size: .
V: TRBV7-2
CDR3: CASSSYTSYGYTF
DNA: TGTGCCAGCAGCTCTTATACTTCATATGGCTACACCTTC

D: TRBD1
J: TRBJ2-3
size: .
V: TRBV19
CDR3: CASSSTGVTDTQYF
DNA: TGTGCCAGTAGTTCGACAGGGGTAACAGATACGCAGTATTTT

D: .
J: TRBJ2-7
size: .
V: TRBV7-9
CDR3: CASSPLFGDSRWEQYF
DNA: TGTGCCAGCAGCCCACTTTTTGGGGACTCGAGGTGGGAGCAGTACTTC

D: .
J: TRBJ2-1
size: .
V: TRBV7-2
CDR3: CASSRKGVNEQFF
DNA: TGTGCCAGCAGCCGTAAGGGGGTCAACGAGCAGTTCTTC

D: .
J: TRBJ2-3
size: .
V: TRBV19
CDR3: CASSIDPLADTQYF
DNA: TGTGCCAGTAGTATAGATCCCCTCGCAGATACGCAGTATTTT

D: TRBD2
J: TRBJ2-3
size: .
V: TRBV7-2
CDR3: CASSSRTSGGLSTDTQYF
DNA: TGTGCCAGCAGCTCCAGGACTAGCGGGGGGCTTAGCACAGATACGCAGTATTTT

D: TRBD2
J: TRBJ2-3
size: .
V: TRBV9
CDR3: CASSVGLASDTQYF
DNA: TGTGCCAGCAGCGTCGGACTAGCATCAGATACGCAGTATTTT

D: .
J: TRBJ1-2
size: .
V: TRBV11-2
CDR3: CASSSFITRDGYTF
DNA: TGTGCCAGCAGCTCTTTCATTACTCGTGATGGCTACACCTTC

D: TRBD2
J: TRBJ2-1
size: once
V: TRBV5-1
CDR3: CASSLASGGAYNEQFF
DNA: TGCGCCAGCAGCTTGGCTAGCGGGGGGGCCTACAATGAGCAGTTCTTC

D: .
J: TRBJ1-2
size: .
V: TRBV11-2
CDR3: CASSLWDTANYGYTF
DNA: TGTGCCAGCAGCTTATGGGACACAGCTAACTATGGCTACACCTTC

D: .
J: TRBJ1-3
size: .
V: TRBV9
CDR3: CASSRHTLGNTIYF
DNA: TGTGCCAGCAGCAGGCATACTCTCGGGAACACCATATATTTT

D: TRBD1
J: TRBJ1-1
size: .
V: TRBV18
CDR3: CASSEHRGKNTEAFF
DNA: TGTGCCAGCTCAGAACACAGGGGAAAGAACACTGAAGCTTTCTTT

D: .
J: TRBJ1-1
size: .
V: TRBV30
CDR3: CAWTSLFGGSGTEAFF
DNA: TGTGCCTGGACCTCCCTCTTCGGCGGATCGGGCACTGAAGCTTTCTTT

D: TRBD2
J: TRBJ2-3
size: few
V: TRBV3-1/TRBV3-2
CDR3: CASSQDPGRGVTDTQYF
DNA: TGTGCCAGCAGCCAAGATCCCGGGCGGGGGGTCACAGATACGCAGTATTTT

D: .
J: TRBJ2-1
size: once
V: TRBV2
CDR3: CASLPGGAQDEQFF
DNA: TGTGCCAGCCTTCCTGGGGGGGCTCAGGATGAGCAGTTCTTC

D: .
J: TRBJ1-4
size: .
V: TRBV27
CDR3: CASSLFSAANEKLFF
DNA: TGTGCCAGCAGTTTATTCTCGGCGGCTAATGAAAAACTGTTTTTT

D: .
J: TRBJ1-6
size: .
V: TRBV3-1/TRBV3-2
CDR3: CASSQQESNSPLHF
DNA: TGTGCCAGCAGCCAACAGGAAAGTAATTCACCCCTCCACTTT

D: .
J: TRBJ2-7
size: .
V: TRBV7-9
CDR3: CASSYRPGQGGEQYF
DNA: TGTGCCAGCAGCTACAGACCGGGACAAGGGGGTGAGCAGTACTTC

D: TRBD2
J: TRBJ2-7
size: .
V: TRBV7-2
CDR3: CASSPRDSGSTYEQYF
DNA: TGTGCCAGCAGCCCCAGGGATAGCGGGTCCACCTACGAGCAGTACTTC

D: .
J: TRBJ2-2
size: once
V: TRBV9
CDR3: CASSSSGATGELFF
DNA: TGTGCCAGCAGCTCTTCGGGAGCCACCGGGGAGCTGTTTTTT

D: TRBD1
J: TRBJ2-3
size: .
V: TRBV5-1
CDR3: CASTSTGMVTDTQYF
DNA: TGCGCCAGCACTTCGACAGGGATGGTTACAGATACGCAGTATTTT

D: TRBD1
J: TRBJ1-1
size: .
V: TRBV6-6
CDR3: CASRLTGTLTEAFF
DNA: TGTGCCAGCAGGTTGACAGGGACGCTAACTGAAGCTTTCTTT

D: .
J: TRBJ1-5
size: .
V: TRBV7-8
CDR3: CASSGGGNNNQPQHF
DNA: TGTGCCAGCAGCGGGGGGGGGAATAACAATCAGCCCCAGCATTTT

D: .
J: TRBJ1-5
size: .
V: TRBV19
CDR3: CASSRDSPYAPQHF
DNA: TGTGCCAGTAGCCGCGACAGTCCCTATGCTCCCCAGCATTTT

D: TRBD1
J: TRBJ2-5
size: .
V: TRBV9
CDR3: CASSVGGTGGSETQYF
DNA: TGTGCCAGCAGCGTAGGCGGGACAGGGGGCAGTGAGACCCAGTACTTC